One and the same sample provided the 14 T cell receptor beta chains below, sequenced in a study of T cell responses to AZD1222 COVID-19 vaccine. Sequenced by immunoSEQ multiplex PCR; TCRdb stores in-frame clones only, minus some. This sample carries more than 140,000 clones, 85% to 95% of them seen once, and the ten largest clones take around 0.85%. The material sequenced was peripheral blood, taken on day 0 of MenACWY control vaccination. The receptor source for this set is an adult in good health.

The J gene is TRBJ1-2, the V gene TRBV19; weak D call: TRBD1 (5 bases). The CDR3 extends over 14 amino acids. Trimming took 5 bases from V and 3 from J, leaving 13 bases between them. Germline-derived CDR1 and CDR2 are LNHDA and SQIVND (reference sequence). In nucleotides, the CDR3 is TGTGCCAGTAGTTTAAGGGACCGCTACTATGGCTACACCTTC. Protein product: CASSLRDRYYGYTF.

The rearrangement links TRBV4-3 to TRBJ2-3; no firm D call. This CDR3 has 13 residues. V was pared by 0 bases and J by 10 bases, with 11 bases between. Germline V CDR1 and CDR2: LGHNA, YSLEER. CDR3 nucleotides: TGCGCCAGCAGCCAAGACGGTATTGGGGCGCAGTATTTT. As protein: CASSQDGIGAQYF.

This chain uses TRBV6-6 with TRBJ1-4; 10 bases align to TRBD1. CDR3 length: 16 residues. Germline CDR1 MNHNY, CDR2 SVGAGI (reference sequence). The trim removed 4 bases at V and 8 bases at J, leaving 10 bases unmatched. In DNA, the CDR3 is TGTGCCAGCAGTTCGAGAAGAGACAGGGGGCGAGAAAAACTGTTTTTT. It yields the protein CASSSRRDRGREKLFF.

The chain couples TRBV7-2 to TRBJ1-2, with D possibly TRBD1 on 6 matching bases. With 4 bases removed from V and 2 bases from J, the gap between germline ends came to 23 bases. This CDR3 comprises 18 residues. Germline CDR1 reads SGHTA; CDR2 reads FQGNSA. CDR3 sequence: CASSSGGGSNLVNYGYTF. CDR3 sequence (DNA): TGTGCCAGCAGCTCCGGGGGGGGCTCCAACCTGGTAAACTATGGCTACACCTTC.

This clone was picked up one time. The chain combines TRBV5-1 with TRBJ1-4, with TRBD1 identical over 11 bases. The ends lost 3 bases at V and 6 bases at J; junction bases unmatched: 4. Germline CDR1 is SGHRS and CDR2 is YFSETQ. This CDR3 region has 15 residues. The DNA for the CDR3 is TGCGCCAGCAGCTGGACGGGACAGGGGGATGAAAAACTGTTTTTT. Encoded protein: CASSWTGQGDEKLFF.

This chain links TRBV6-1 with TRBJ1-2; D gene uncertain. V dropped 3 bases and J dropped 3 bases, with 5 bases sitting between them. From germline, CDR1 is MNHNS and CDR2 SASEGT. The CDR3 consists of 12 residues. In DNA form, the CDR3 reads TGTGCCAGCAGTGAGGCTTACTATGGCTACACCTTC. Translation gives CASSEAYYGYTF.

The chain couples TRBV28 to TRBJ2-7, with D hard to call. The CDR3 extends over 12 amino acids. V was trimmed by 2 bases and J by 7 bases, leaving 9 bases between them. CDR1 MDHEN and CDR2 SYDVKM come from the germline V gene. The CDR3 sequence: CASSLLFGEQYF. Written as DNA, the CDR3 is TGTGCCAGCAGTTTACTATTCGGAGAGCAGTACTTC.

The chain is built from TRBV19 and TRBJ1-5; D call uncertain. In germline, CDR1 is LNHDA, CDR2 SQIVND (reference sequence). Trimming took off 5 bases at V and 3 bases at J, with 8 bases between the two ends. The CDR3 has 13 residues. The CDR3 region has the DNA TGTGCCAGTAGTGCCAAACCCAATCAGCCCCAGCATTTT. Amino acids: CASSAKPNQPQHF.

This chain uses TRBV4-1 with TRBJ2-7, with 9 bases matching TRBD1. The V and J ends lost 1 base and 7 bases, in that order; junction bases with no gene match: 8. The length of the CDR3 is 15 residues. Germline V CDR1 and CDR2: MGHRA, YSYEKL. The CDR3 nucleotides are TGCGCCAGCAGCCAAGGTGGACAGGGGACGGGTGAGCAGTACTTC. Protein product: CASSQGGQGTGEQYF.

The chain recombines TRBV4-1 with TRBJ1-1; weak D call: TRBD1 (6 bases). With 3 bases removed from V and 0 bases from J, the gap between germline ends came to 14 bases. Germline CDR1 and CDR2: MGHRA and YSYEKL. The CDR3 is 16 amino acids. The CDR3 DNA reads TGCGCCAGCAGCCATCCTGAGGGGGATCTGAACACTGAAGCTTTCTTT. Its translation: CASSHPEGDLNTEAFF.

V gene TRBV5-1 combines with J gene TRBJ2-7; TRBD1 might be the D (6 bases). Germline V gene data show CDR1 as SGHRS and CDR2 as YFSETQ. V lost 1 base and J 6 bases, leaving 14 bases between the germline ends. The CDR3 is made up of 14 amino acids. The DNA for the CDR3 is TGCGCCAGCAGCTTGCAAAACACAGGGACCGAGCAGTACTTC. It codes for CASSLQNTGTEQYF.

The chain joins TRBV2 to TRBJ2-7; perhaps TRBD1 as D (5 bases). CDR3 length: 15 amino acids. Trimming pared 5 bases from V and 6 bases from J, leaving 20 bases between. Germline V gene lookup returns CDR1 SNHLY and CDR2 FYNNEI. The CDR3 loop is CASSPLLVDSLEQYF. As DNA, the CDR3 is TGTGCCAGCAGTCCATTACTCGTTGACAGTCTCGAGCAGTACTTC.

The chain is built from TRBV5-1 and TRBJ1-4; possibly TRBD1 for D (5 bases). CDR1 SGHRS and CDR2 YFSETQ come from the germline V gene. V was cut by 3 bases and J by 8 bases, with 20 bases left in between. This CDR3 has 16 amino acids. Here the CDR3 DNA reads TGCGCCAGCAGCTCGGGCGAAAGGGGTTTAGGGGAAAAACTGTTTTTT. Translating it yields CASSSGERGLGEKLFF.

This clone was detected once. This chain joins TRBV4-2 and TRBJ2-3, with a possible D match to TRBD2 (5 bases). The germline V and J ends were trimmed by 0 bases and 5 bases, with 18 bases remaining between them. The CDR3 covers 17 residues. The germline V gene has CDR1 LGHNA and CDR2 YNFKEQ. The CDR3, as DNA: TGTGCCAGCAGCCAAGAGTTGCGGGCGCATCTGGGAGATACGCAGTATTTT. Protein product: CASSQELRAHLGDTQYF.